These 5 T cell receptor beta chains were all obtained from the same sample, sequenced in a study of early T cells in non-severe SARS-CoV-2 infection. TCRdb used MiXCR to reprocess the 5' RACE reads, holding one entry per CDR3 protein. The top ten clones hold 6.5% to 8.5% of a sample with 15,000 to 20,000 distinct CDR3 sequences, roughly 5.1% of them seen once. The sequencing input was whole blood. The receptor set was obtained from an adult who was a healthcare worker with PCR-confirmed SARS-CoV-2 infection or an uninfected control (not recorded which).

This clonotype was recorded a few times. The rearrangement uses TRBV9 and TRBJ2-5, with a possible D match to TRBD2 (6 bases). Germline loops: CDR1 SGDLS, CDR2 YYNGEE. The CDR3 has 15 residues. V shed 3 bases and J shed 5 bases, with 17 bases lying between them. CDR3 protein: CASSADSGPGETQYF. CDR3 sequence (DNA): TGTGCCAGCAGCGCGGATAGCGGACCCGGGGAGACCCAGTACTTC.

This clonotype was found many times. The chain combines TRBV5-1 with TRBJ1-2, with 9 nucleotides matching TRBD1. The CDR3 loop spans 15 amino acids. The V segment lost 3 bases and the J segment 5 bases; nucleotides outside the gene matches: 8. Germline V gene lookup returns CDR1 SGHRS and CDR2 YFSETQ. Here the CDR3 reads CASSSSWTGEYGYTF. In DNA form, the CDR3 reads TGCGCCAGCAGCTCAAGCTGGACAGGGGAGTATGGCTACACCTTC.

This clonotype is medium-sized. V usage is TRBV7-3 and J usage is TRBJ2-2, with D perhaps given as TRBD1 or TRBD2 (5 bases each). This CDR3 comprises 14 residues. CDR1 is SGHTA and CDR2 is FQGTGA in the germline V gene. Between the trimmed V and J ends, which lost 2 bases and 6 bases, there was a span of 10 bases. CDR3 protein: CASSLVGTAGELFF. The CDR3, as DNA: TGTGCCAGCAGCTTAGTTGGGACCGCCGGGGAGCTGTTTTTT. The full variable domain, completed using reference TRBV7-3 and TRBJ2-2, is GAGVSQTPSNKVTEKGKYVELRCDPISGHTALYWYRQSLGQGPEFLIYFQGTGAADDSGLPNDRFFAVRPEGSVSTLKIQRTERGDSAVYLCASSLVGTAGELFFGEGSRLTVL.

This clonotype occurred many times. The V and J genes are TRBV12-3 or TRBV12-4 and TRBJ2-7; 7 bases are a match to TRBD2. The CDR3 consists of 15 residues. Trimming removed 3 bases from V and 3 bases from J; junction bases left unmatched: 8. This chain's CDR3 is CASSFLASGDYEQYF. CDR3 bases: TGTGCCAGCAGTTTCCTGGCTAGCGGAGACTACGAGCAGTACTTC.

By sample share, this clonotype is medium-sized. The chain carries TRBV20-1 and TRBJ2-2; 13 positions match TRBD2. Germline assignment: CDR1 DFQATT and CDR2 SNEGSKA (reference sequence). Trimming removed 6 bases from V and 3 bases from J; junction bases left unmatched: 7. The CDR3 runs 16 residues. The CDR3 DNA follows: TGCAGTGCACGGGGACTAGCGGGAACTGACACCGGGGAGCTGTTTTTT. The encoded protein is CSARGLAGTDTGELFF.